Listed below are T cell receptor beta chains from one sample, sequenced in a study of T cells after yellow fever vaccination. TCRdb recomputed calls from the 5' RACE reads with MiXCR, one row per CDR3 protein. The sample comprises approximately 330,000 distinct CDR3 sequences, roughly an eighth of which are singletons, and about 3% rests with the top ten. Specimen: CD4+ T cells sorted from PBMCs, collected 15 days after the yellow fever booster vaccination. Receptors were obtained from a man between 18 and 35 years old who received the YFV17D yellow fever vaccine. The CDR3 runs from the conserved cysteine through the conserved F or W. A D gene is named only where the DNA matches it firmly. Some rows mark clone size as missing; the rest say once, few, many or name a class of expanded clone.

D gene | J gene | clone size | V gene | CDR3 protein | CDR3 DNA
. | TRBJ1-2 | . | TRBV30 | CAWSRAGGSNYGYTF | TGTGCCTGGAGTCGGGCGGGGGGCTCGAACTATGGCTACACCTTC
. | TRBJ2-1 | many | TRBV10-3 | CAISESTHEQFF | TGTGCCATCAGTGAGTCGACCCATGAGCAGTTCTTC
. | TRBJ2-1 | few | TRBV4-3 | CASSQMDPSSYNEQFF | TGCGCCAGCAGCCAAATGGACCCGAGCTCCTACAATGAGCAGTTCTTC
. | TRBJ1-3 | . | TRBV7-2 | CASSTYGNTIYF | TGTGCCAGCAGCACCTACGGAAACACCATATATTTT
TRBD1 | TRBJ1-2 | . | TRBV24-1 | CATSDSDRDGYTF | TGTGCCACCAGTGATTCTGACAGGGATGGCTACACCTTC
. | TRBJ2-4 | . | TRBV6-2/TRBV6-3 | CASSYPSGRSPYF | TGTGCCAGCAGTTACCCCAGTGGCAGGAGTCCGTACTTC
. | TRBJ2-7 | few | TRBV7-2 | CASSLDRGGFYEQYF | TGTGCCAGCAGCTTAGACAGGGGAGGATTCTACGAGCAGTACTTC
TRBD2 | TRBJ2-5 | few | TRBV3-1 | CASSQDLRGYQETQYF | TGTGCCAGCAGCCAAGATTTGCGGGGGTACCAAGAGACCCAGTACTTC
TRBD1 | TRBJ2-5 | . | TRBV10-3 | CAISGGQGGWETQYF | TGTGCCATCAGTGGCGGACAGGGAGGATGGGAGACCCAGTACTTC
TRBD2 | TRBJ2-2 | few | TRBV10-3 | CAISPTSGGLNTGELFF | TGTGCCATCAGTCCGACTAGCGGGGGCCTGAACACCGGGGAGCTGTTTTTT
. | TRBJ2-2 | . | TRBV24-1 | CATSDFTATVLFF | TGTGCCACCAGTGATTTTACAGCGACCGTGCTGTTTTTT
. | TRBJ2-3 | few | TRBV4-2 | CASSQLRADTQYF | TGTGCCAGCAGCCAACTTAGGGCAGATACGCAGTATTTT
. | TRBJ1-2 | . | TRBV7-8 | CASSPTESYGYTF | TGTGCCAGCAGCCCGACGGAGTCGTATGGCTACACCTTC
. | TRBJ1-1 | . | TRBV18 | CASSPQPGNTEAFF | TGTGCCAGCTCACCACAGCCGGGGAACACTGAAGCTTTCTTT
. | TRBJ2-1 | few | TRBV6-5 | CASRTPGAREQFF | TGTGCCAGCAGGACGCCAGGGGCGAGGGAGCAGTTCTTC
TRBD2 | TRBJ2-5 | many | TRBV4-3 | CASSPQGLAGNGETQYF | TGCGCCAGCAGCCCACAAGGACTAGCGGGGAATGGGGAGACCCAGTACTTC